Listed here are 17 T cell receptor beta chains from one sample, sequenced in a study of blood T cells in healthy people across ages. With a J-beta primer mix and a sample-barcoded 5' primer, a second PCR ran about 7 to 11 cycles. One entry per CDR3 protein, called by TCRdb with MiXCR from the 5' RACE reads. The table records 1.5 million to 2 million distinct CDR3 sequences, 30% to 40% of them present only once. The sequenced sample was blood. These TCRs come from a woman between 25 and 40 years old in good health.

The CDR3 protein is CASSLTPSPASEQFF. CDR3 nucleotide sequence: TGTGCCAGCAGCTTAACACCCAGCCCGGCCAGTGAGCAGTTCTTC. The rearrangement links TRBV7-9 to TRBJ2-1, with unresolved D. Germline V lookup: CDR1 SEHNR, CDR2 FQNEAQ (reference sequence). The length of the CDR3 is 15 residues. Trimming pared 2 bases from V and 9 bases from J, leaving 17 bases between.

The rearrangement joins TRBV7-3 to TRBJ2-5; D may be TRBD1 or TRBD2 (5 bases each). The V and J ends lost 4 bases and 3 bases respectively, with 21 bases between them. The CDR3 runs to 17 residues. CDR1 is SGHTA and CDR2 is FQGTGA in the germline V gene. The CDR3 DNA is TGTGCCAGCAGCTCGGGGCGAGAGGGCCAGCGCGAAGAGACCCAGTACTTC. Translation gives CASSSGREGQREETQYF.

The sample holds many counts of this clonotype. The chain has TRBV4-1 and TRBJ2-3, with 7 bases that match TRBD2. The CDR3 sequence is 15 residues long. The germline CDR1 and CDR2 sequences are MGHRA and YSYEKL. Trimming took 4 bases from V and 2 from J; bases not matched to a gene: 6. The CDR3 region is CASSPRLATTDTQYF. The CDR3 DNA reads as TGCGCCAGCAGCCCCCGACTAGCTACCACAGATACGCAGTATTTT.

The gene calls are TRBV7-9 and TRBJ1-1; D gene unclear. In germline, CDR1 is SEHNR, CDR2 FQNEAQ (reference sequence). Trimming removed 5 bases from V and 0 bases from J, with 13 bases in between. This CDR3 is built from 15 residues. The CDR3 is CASSPRRGMNTEAFF. The CDR3, as DNA: TGTGCCAGCAGCCCCCGGCGGGGAATGAACACTGAAGCTTTCTTT.

This clonotype was detected a few times. J is TRBJ1-4 and V is TRBV3-1, with 7 positions matching TRBD1. V trimming: 7 bases; J trimming: 8 bases; junction bases outside the gene matches: 13. Germline V gene lookup returns CDR1 LGHDT and CDR2 YNNKEL (reference sequence). This CDR3 is built from 15 residues. The DNA of the CDR3 is TGTGCCAGCACCTCCTACGAGGGGGCGGGAGAAAAACTGTTTTTT. Encoded protein: CASTSYEGAGEKLFF.

The chain recombines TRBV20-1 with TRBJ1-6, with 8 bases that match TRBD1. Germline CDR1 and CDR2: DFQATT and SNEGSKA (reference sequence). This CDR3 is built from 16 residues. The trim removed 5 bases at V and 6 bases at J, leaving 12 bases unmatched. CDR3 bases: TGCAGTGCTCCAGAACGGACAGGGAACCTTAATTCACCCCTCCACTTT. Encoded protein: CSAPERTGNLNSPLHF.

This clonotype was picked up many times. The chain employs TRBV5-5 and TRBJ2-2; TRBD2 matches at 10 bases. This CDR3 has 17 residues. CDR1 and CDR2 from the germline V gene are SGHKS and YYEKEE (reference sequence). V was clipped by 0 bases and J by 4 bases; unmatched bases: 6. CDR3 bases: TGTGCCAGCAGCTTGGCTAGCGGGAGAATAAGCACCGGGGAGCTGTTTTTT. It specifies CASSLASGRISTGELFF.

This clonotype has only a few counts. The chain combines TRBV6-5 with TRBJ1-6; 11 bases are a match to TRBD1. The V segment lost 4 bases and the J segment 14 bases; nucleotides outside the gene matches: 4. The germline V gene has CDR1 MNHEY and CDR2 SVGAGI. This CDR3 is 13 amino acids long. CDR3 loop: CASSFGTGGTLHF. Here the CDR3 DNA reads TGTGCCAGCAGTTTCGGGACAGGGGGGACCCTCCACTTT.

The rearrangement links TRBV3-1 to TRBJ2-1, with D uncertain. With 0 bases removed from V and 7 bases from J, the gap between germline ends came to 7 bases. This CDR3 region has 13 residues. CDR1 and CDR2 (germline): LGHDT, YNNKEL (reference sequence). The CDR3 spells CASSQDKRNEQFF. Here the CDR3 DNA reads TGTGCCAGCAGCCAAGATAAGAGGAATGAGCAGTTCTTC.

There are a few counts of this clonotype. The rearrangement joins TRBV12-3 or TRBV12-4 to TRBJ2-1, with TRBD2 matching 8 bases. Trimming cost V 1 base and J 2 bases; bases outside gene matches: 10. The CDR3 is 18 residues long. CDR3 bases: TGTGCCAGCAGTTTAGGAGGAGGACTAGCTAGGGCCTACAATGAGCAGTTCTTC. Its translation is CASSLGGGLARAYNEQFF.

The genes are TRBV28 and TRBJ2-1; D is unclear. Germline CDR1 and CDR2: MDHEN and SYDVKM. This CDR3 contains 11 residues. V lost 7 bases and J lost 8, with 9 bases in between. The CDR3 DNA reads TGTGCCAGCACCTATCGGGATGAGCAGTTCTTC. It encodes CASTYRDEQFF.

This clonotype was counted only a few times. V usage is TRBV5-1 and J usage is TRBJ1-4; D not certain. The V end lost 0 bases, the J end lost 6 bases, and 12 bases lay between the germline ends. In germline, CDR1 is SGHRS, CDR2 YFSETQ. The length of the CDR3 is 15 residues. CDR3 amino acids: CASSLVGRTDEKLFF. CDR3 coding DNA: TGCGCCAGCAGCTTGGTTGGGCGCACGGATGAAAAACTGTTTTTT.

The V and J genes are TRBV10-3 and TRBJ1-1; TRBD1 aligns across 8 bases. In germline, CDR1 is ENHRY, CDR2 SYGVKD. The CDR3 has 15 residues. With V trimmed by 5 bases and J by 6 bases, 11 bases remained unmatched. The CDR3 DNA is TGTGCCATCAGTAAAACGGACAGGGATGCTGCTGAAGCTTTCTTT. Protein product: CAISKTDRDAAEAFF.

This chain connects TRBV5-5 to TRBJ1-4; TRBD1 might be the D (6 bases). V was clipped by 4 bases and J by 0 bases, with 13 bases between them. This CDR3 region has 16 residues. Germline assignment: CDR1 SGHKS and CDR2 YYEKEE (reference sequence). DNA for the CDR3: TGTGCCAGCAGCCGGGGGGCAGGGACAACTAATGAAAAACTGTTTTTT. This encodes CASSRGAGTTNEKLFF.

To note about this clonotype: The junction differs from germline at one of its ends, possibly a read error. The V call is TRBV20-1, the J call TRBJ2-5, with D possibly matching TRBD2 (5 bases). Germline-derived CDR1 and CDR2 are DFQATT and SNEGSKA (reference sequence). The CDR3 has 12 amino acids. CDR3 in amino acids: CSARVPGKTQYF. In DNA form, the CDR3 reads TGCAGTGCCAGAGTCCCGGGAAAGACCCAGTACTTC.

V and J are TRBV9 and TRBJ2-7; D perhaps matches TRBD2 (5 bases). V was cut by 0 bases and J by 0 bases, with 10 bases left in between. Looked up from germline, CDR1 is SGDLS and CDR2 is YYNGEE. This CDR3 comprises 15 residues. The CDR3 here is CASSVATGSSYEQYF. In DNA, the CDR3 is TGTGCCAGCAGCGTAGCTACTGGGAGCTCCTACGAGCAGTACTTC.

V gene TRBV3-1 combines with J gene TRBJ1-1; D call uncertain. From germline, CDR1 is LGHDT and CDR2 YNNKEL (reference sequence). CDR3 length: 14 residues. V lost 2 bases and J lost 1, with 8 bases in between. In DNA form, the CDR3 reads TGTGCCAGCAGCCAACACGGTGGGAACACTGAAGCTTTCTTT. Encoded protein: CASSQHGGNTEAFF.